A single sample is the source of the 24 T cell receptor beta chains below, sequenced in a study of shared clonotypes between healthy human individuals. Only in-frame clones appear in the TCRdb table, and some are missing; sequencing was by immunoSEQ multiplex PCR. The table shows around 2.5 million clones, with roughly 93% occurring only once. Sample: naive CD4+ T cells from PBMCs. Stated subset: CD45RA+ positively selected. The receptor set was obtained from a man aged 18-30 years in good health. Some clones in this sample may be carry-over from other donors' samples.

Comments on this clone: Other DNA sequences within the sample encode an identical CDR3. This chain connects TRBV6-5 to TRBJ2-5; perhaps TRBD2 as D (5 bases). Germline V lookup: CDR1 MNHEY, CDR2 SVGAGI. The CDR3 consists of 14 residues. V was cut by 2 bases and J by 5 bases, with 12 bases left in between. This CDR3 is CASSYGLARETQYF. As DNA, the CDR3 is TGTGCCAGCAGTTACGGGCTAGCTCGGGAGACCCAGTACTTC.

Points on this clone: Other DNA sequences in this sample translate to the same CDR3. This chain joins TRBV7-9 and TRBJ2-2; 8 bases fit TRBD1. Germline V gene sequence: CDR1 SEHNR, CDR2 FQNEAQ (reference sequence). The CDR3 extends over 15 amino acids. After removal of 4 bases from V and 5 bases from J, the junction contained 6 bases not matched to a gene. The CDR3 coding sequence is TGTGCCAGCAGCTCCCGGACAGGGCGGACCGGGGAGCTGTTTTTT. This encodes CASSSRTGRTGELFF.

This rearrangement joins TRBV5-6 to TRBJ1-6; no clear D gene. This CDR3 has 15 amino acids. Germline V gene data show CDR1 as SGHDT and CDR2 as YYEEEE. Between the trimmed V and J ends, which lost 0 bases and 6 bases, there was a span of 10 bases. CDR3 loop: CASSLEGRINSPLHF. As DNA, the CDR3 is TGTGCCAGCAGCTTGGAGGGCAGGATTAATTCACCCCTCCACTTT.

The chain is built from TRBV7-9 and TRBJ1-3; 7 positions match TRBD1. The CDR3 has 16 amino acids. Germline assignment: CDR1 SEHNR and CDR2 FQNEAQ (reference sequence). The trim removed 5 bases at V and 0 bases at J, leaving 7 bases unmatched. The CDR3 loop is CASSRDRASSGNTIYF. The CDR3 DNA follows: TGTGCCAGCAGCCGAGACAGGGCCAGCTCTGGAAACACCATATATTTT.

This clone was counted between two and nine times. The chain links TRBV29-1 to TRBJ1-1; D is unclear. Germline-derived CDR1 and CDR2 are SQVTM and ANQGSEA. This CDR3 comprises 14 residues. Trimming took 4 bases from V and 2 from J, leaving 14 bases between them. CDR3 nucleotide sequence: TGCAGCGTTGCTAATGGCAGACTCAACACTGAAGCTTTCTTT. Its translation: CSVANGRLNTEAFF.

The genes are TRBV4-3 and TRBJ1-3; D is undetermined. Germline V lookup: CDR1 LGHNA, CDR2 YSLEER. The V and J ends lost 0 bases and 3 bases respectively, with 9 bases between them. This CDR3 comprises 15 residues. CDR3 coding DNA: TGCGCCAGCAGCCAAGATCTCCGGGGTGGAAACACCATATATTTT. Its translation: CASSQDLRGGNTIYF.

This chain links TRBV5-1 with TRBJ1-1; 9 bases are a match to TRBD1. The CDR3 covers 15 residues. Germline V gene data show CDR1 as SGHRS and CDR2 as YFSETQ. The junction had 10 bases not matched to a gene; V was cut back by 7 bases and J by 3 bases. CDR3 bases: TGCGCCAGCGGCATTCCGGACAGGGGAGACACTGAAGCTTTCTTT. This codes for CASGIPDRGDTEAFF.

The gene calls are TRBV21-1 and TRBJ1-2; whether TRBD1, the table's D call, matches the DNA was not checked. TRBV21-1 counts as a pseudogene. The CDR3 extends over 12 amino acids. Here the CDR3 DNA reads TGTGCCAGCCCCGGACAGAACTATGGCTACACCTTC. This codes for CASPGQNYGYTF.

With regard to this clone: The sample holds other DNA sequences that translate to the same CDR3. The chain is built from TRBV5-1 and TRBJ2-5, with D perhaps being TRBD1 or TRBD2 (6 bases each). The DNA end is more similar to TRBJ2-7, so the J call may be wrong. CDR3 length: 14 residues. The germline CDR1 and CDR2 sequences are SGHRS and YFSETQ. CDR3 nucleotides: TGCGCCAGCAGCTTTGAGGGGGGTCCATACGAGCAGTACTTC. Amino acid sequence: CASSFEGGPYEQYF.

In this sample, this clone turned up once. The chain links TRBV6-6 to TRBJ1-5, with 7 positions matching TRBD1. Germline loops: CDR1 MNHNY, CDR2 SVGAGI (reference sequence). CDR3 length: 14 residues. Trimming removed 7 bases from V and 7 bases from J; junction bases left unmatched: 10. The CDR3 coding sequence is TGTGCCAGCATCGACAGGGAAGGGGAGCAGCCCCAGCATTTT. Translated: CASIDREGEQPQHF.

This chain joins TRBV11-2 and TRBJ2-5, with 8 bases fitting TRBD1. The CDR3 runs 15 residues. The germline V gene has CDR1 SGHAT and CDR2 FQNNGV. The V segment lost 1 base and the J segment 5 bases; nucleotides outside the gene matches: 6. The CDR3 nucleotides read TGTGCCAGCAGCTTAGCGCCAGGGGGCTTGGAGACCCAGTACTTC. Translation gives CASSLAPGGLETQYF.

The rearrangement uses TRBV6-1 and TRBJ1-1; the D gene is possibly TRBD1 (6 bases). V was cut by 8 bases and J by 3 bases, with 19 bases left in between. There are 15 residues in the CDR3. Per germline, CDR1 MNHNS and CDR2 SASEGT. CDR3 residues: CASSAGGTMDTEAFF. The CDR3 DNA reads TGTGCCAGCTCAGCCGGGGGGACAATGGACACTGAAGCTTTCTTT.

The chain has TRBV28 and TRBJ2-2, with D unresolved. CDR3 size: 16 residues. CDR1 MDHEN and CDR2 SYDVKM come from the germline V gene. Trimming removed 4 bases from V and 6 bases from J, with 18 bases in between. This CDR3 reads CASSSRPPPGAGELFF. The CDR3 DNA is TGTGCCAGCAGTTCACGGCCCCCCCCGGGCGCCGGGGAGCTGTTTTTT.

This clone was counted between two and nine times. This chain connects TRBV28 to TRBJ1-2; TRBD1 aligns across 8 bases. V lost 6 bases and J lost 7; bases outside the gene matches: 4. CDR1 and CDR2 from the germline V gene are MDHEN and SYDVKM. The CDR3 is made up of 12 amino acids. The CDR3 region has the DNA TGTGCCAGCAGGGACAGGGCAAGTGGCTACACCTTC. As protein: CASRDRASGYTF.

The chain links TRBV9 to TRBJ2-1; 10 positions agree with TRBD2. Trimming took 3 bases from V and 9 from J; bases not matched to a gene: 9. Germline CDR1 reads SGDLS; CDR2 reads YYNGEE. This CDR3 is built from 15 residues. The CDR3 sequence: CASSASGRGPGEQFF. The CDR3 DNA follows: TGTGCCAGCAGCGCCAGCGGGAGGGGACCCGGTGAGCAGTTCTTC.

This chain links TRBV7-3 with TRBJ2-3; no reliable D call. This CDR3 is built from 12 residues. Trimming pared 6 bases from V and 6 bases from J, leaving 10 bases between. Germline-derived CDR1 and CDR2 are SGHTA and FQGTGA. CDR3 DNA: TGTGCCAGCAGGTCCTTGGGGGATACGCAGTATTTT. Its protein product is CASRSLGDTQYF. The variable domain in full, with the rest retrieved from reference TRBV7-3 and TRBJ2-3, is GAGVSQTPSNKVTEKGKYVELRCDPISGHTALYWYRQSLGQGPEFLIYFQGTGAADDSGLPNDRFFAVRPEGSVSTLKIQRTERGDSAVYLCASRSLGDTQYFGPGTRLTVL.

This chain joins TRBV19 and TRBJ2-6; unclear D gene. V was pared by 7 bases and J by 1 base, with 11 bases between. Germline V lookup: CDR1 LNHDA, CDR2 SQIVND (reference sequence). This CDR3 region has 15 residues. The CDR3 spells CASTQGLSGANVLTF. The CDR3, as DNA: TGTGCCAGTACCCAAGGGCTATCTGGGGCCAACGTCCTGACTTTC.

The genes are TRBV2 and TRBJ1-1; no firm D call. The V gene's germline CDR1 is SNHLY and CDR2 FYNNEI. The CDR3 length is 12 residues. The V gene lost 6 bases and the J gene lost 8 bases, with 13 bases spanning the gap. CDR3 protein: CASRAGRGEAFF. The CDR3 nucleotides read TGTGCCAGCAGGGCCGGACGAGGGGAAGCTTTCTTT.

About this clone: This sample includes further DNA sequences coding for the same CDR3. The genes are TRBV9 and TRBJ2-7; 7 bases align to TRBD1. CDR3 length: 15 amino acids. Germline V gives CDR1 SGDLS, CDR2 YYNGEE. V trimming: 0 bases; J trimming: 3 bases; junction bases outside the gene matches: 6. CDR3 in amino acids: CASSVGAGGYYEQYF. DNA for the CDR3: TGTGCCAGCAGCGTAGGGGCAGGGGGTTACTACGAGCAGTACTTC. Supplemented by reference TRBV9 and TRBJ2-7, the full variable domain reads DSGVTQTPKHLITATGQRVTLRCSPRSGDLSVYWYQQSLDQGLQFLIQYYNGEERAKGNILERFSAQQFPDLHSELNLSSLELGDSALYFCASSVGAGGYYEQYFGPGTRLTVT.

The CDR3 DNA is TGTGCCAGCAGCGAGGGGACGGCCAAGGTGGAGCAGTACTTC. Amino acids: CASSEGTAKVEQYF. The chain couples TRBV5-4 to TRBJ2-7, with D perhaps being TRBD1 or TRBD2 (5 bases each). V lost 4 bases, J lost 7 bases, and 18 bases lay in between. The CDR3 sequence is 14 residues long. Germline CDR1 and CDR2: SGHNT and YYREEE (reference sequence).

With respect to this clone: The sample holds other DNA sequences that translate to the same CDR3. This sequence joins TRBV28 and TRBJ2-2; perhaps TRBD2 as D (5 bases). V was cut by 6 bases and J by 7 bases, with 6 bases left in between. The CDR3 has 11 residues. Germline loops: CDR1 MDHEN, CDR2 SYDVKM. The CDR3, as DNA: TGTGCCAGCAGGGCGGGCGGGGAGCTGTTTTTT. Encoded protein: CASRAGGELFF.

V and J are TRBV28 and TRBJ1-1, with a possible D match to TRBD1 (5 bases). V was clipped by 2 bases and J by 1 base, with 11 bases between them. The CDR3 is 15 residues long. Germline loops: CDR1 MDHEN, CDR2 SYDVKM. The CDR3 spells CASSLRQPPNTEAFF. In DNA, the CDR3 is TGTGCCAGCAGTTTACGACAGCCCCCGAACACTGAAGCTTTCTTT.

This chain connects TRBV5-1 to TRBJ1-1; D remains unclear. V lost 3 bases and J lost 0, with 15 bases in between. The CDR3 consists of 16 residues. The V gene's germline CDR1 is SGHRS and CDR2 YFSETQ. CDR3 amino acids: CASSSEYGRLNTEAFF. The CDR3, as DNA: TGCGCCAGCAGCTCTGAATACGGACGGTTGAACACTGAAGCTTTCTTT.

The V call is TRBV19, the J call TRBJ1-2; possibly TRBD1 for D (5 bases). The CDR3 contains 11 residues. Trimming stripped 9 bases from V and 4 bases from J, with 9 bases between. Germline values: CDR1 LNHDA, CDR2 SQIVND (reference sequence). The CDR3 coding sequence is TGTGCCAGCCGGGACCGCTATGGCTACACCTTC. Translating it yields CASRDRYGYTF.